One sample yielded the 13 T cell receptor beta chains listed below, sequenced in a study of blood T cell repertoires in COVID-19. Produced via immunoSEQ multiplex PCR; TCRdb's table is partial and in-frame only. Counted here are about 370,000 clones, more than 70% occurring once; the ten biggest clones make up more than 9%. The sample comprised peripheral blood. The source of these receptors is a young woman with COVID-19, enrolled during active disease.

The chain is built from TRBV19 and TRBJ2-7; 7 bases fit TRBD2. V gave up 4 bases and J gave up 0 bases; unmatched junction bases: 3. The CDR3 sequence is 14 residues long. CDR1 and CDR2 (germline): LNHDA, SQIVND (reference sequence). The CDR3 region is CASSRDYSSYEQYF. CDR3 in DNA: TGTGCCAGTAGTAGGGACTATAGCTCCTACGAGCAGTACTTC.

The chain has TRBV7-3 and TRBJ2-2, with 9 bases lining up with TRBD2. Trimming at V came to 5 bases and at J to 5 bases, leaving 9 bases not matched to a gene. The CDR3 covers 16 residues. Germline V gene data show CDR1 as SGHTA and CDR2 as FQGTGA. The CDR3 protein is CASSPYSGRGTGELFF. The CDR3 DNA follows: TGTGCCAGCAGCCCCTATAGCGGGAGAGGAACCGGGGAGCTGTTTTTT. The whole variable domain, filled in from reference TRBV7-3 and TRBJ2-2, reads GAGVSQTPSNKVTEKGKYVELRCDPISGHTALYWYRQSLGQGPEFLIYFQGTGAADDSGLPNDRFFAVRPEGSVSTLKIQRTERGDSAVYLCASSPYSGRGTGELFFGEGSRLTVL.

J is TRBJ1-5 and V is TRBV19; the match to TRBD1 covers 9 bases. From germline, CDR1 is LNHDA and CDR2 SQIVND (reference sequence). V was pared by 6 bases and J by 7 bases, with 7 bases of the junction left unmatched. The CDR3 has 14 amino acids. The CDR3 protein is CASRPGQGRQPQHF. In DNA, the CDR3 is TGTGCCAGTAGGCCCGGACAGGGGAGACAGCCCCAGCATTTT.

The chain joins TRBV15 to TRBJ1-2; 9 nucleotides line up with TRBD1. J lost 5 bases, V lost 0 bases, and 7 bases had no gene match. This CDR3 comprises 16 residues. Per the germline V gene, CDR1 is LNHNV and CDR2 is YYDKDF (reference sequence). CDR3 loop: CATSRDRHRGLYGYTF. The CDR3 DNA reads as TGTGCCACCAGCAGAGATCGTCACAGGGGGCTGTATGGCTACACCTTC.

To note about this clone: The sample carries other DNA sequences with the same CDR3. J is TRBJ2-5 and V is TRBV9, with a weak D call TRBD1 (6 bases). The CDR3 has 15 amino acids. Germline loops: CDR1 SGDLS, CDR2 YYNGEE. The V and J ends lost 0 bases and 5 bases respectively, with 14 bases between them. The CDR3 DNA reads TGTGCCAGCAGCGTAGTTGGGGGCGCCGGTGAGACCCAGTACTTC. This codes for CASSVVGGAGETQYF.

The chain joins TRBV14 to TRBJ2-6; the D is unclear. Trimming removed 0 bases from V and 9 bases from J, with 9 bases in between. The CDR3 has 14 residues. In germline, CDR1 is SGHDN, CDR2 FVKESK. CDR3 sequence: CASSQDLRSNVLTF. For the CDR3, the DNA is TGTGCCAGCAGCCAAGATCTAAGAAGCAACGTCCTGACTTTC. Looking up the rest from reference TRBV14 and TRBJ2-6 gives the full variable domain: EAGVTQFPSHSVIEKGQTVTLRCDPISGHDNLYWYRRVMGKEIKFLLHFVKESKQDESGMPNNRFLAERTGGTYSTLKVQPAELEDSGVYFCASSQDLRSNVLTFGAGSRLTVL.

This clone has a single count. Other nucleotide sequences in the sample specify the same CDR3. The rearrangement uses TRBV5-4 and TRBJ2-5; 7 bases fit TRBD1. The CDR3 has 14 residues. V shed 4 bases, J shed 2 bases, and the junction held 5 bases outside the gene matches. Germline-derived CDR1 and CDR2 are SGHNT and YYREEE (reference sequence). As DNA, the CDR3 is TGTGCCAGCAGCCCGAGGACAGGTCAAGAGACCCAGTACTTC. Protein: CASSPRTGQETQYF.

The rearrangement links TRBV5-6 to TRBJ2-1; D is unresolved. The CDR3 consists of 12 residues. Trimming took 6 bases from V and 4 from J, leaving 8 bases between them. Germline CDR1 is SGHDT and CDR2 is YYEEEE. The CDR3 protein is CASTSRYNEQFF. The CDR3 DNA is TGTGCCAGCACGTCCCGGTACAATGAGCAGTTCTTC.

V and J are TRBV7-9 and TRBJ1-4, with D hard to call. The length of the CDR3 is 12 residues. The ends were cut back, 3 bases at V and 5 bases at J, with 4 bases in the middle. Looked up from germline, CDR1 is SEHNR and CDR2 is FQNEAQ (reference sequence). The CDR3 sequence: CASSLRNEKLFF. DNA of the CDR3: TGTGCCAGCAGCTTGCGAAATGAAAAACTGTTTTTT.

This clone was detected only once. CDR3 nucleotide sequence: TGCGCCAGCAGCGCATTCACCGGGACTAGCGCCTACGAGCAGTACTTC. Its translation: CASSAFTGTSAYEQYF. The chain links TRBV5-1 to TRBJ2-7; 10 bases agree with TRBD2. The CDR3 has 16 residues. Losses at the gene ends were 4 bases for V and 2 bases for J; bases not matched to a gene: 9. Germline V lookup: CDR1 SGHRS, CDR2 YFSETQ.

The chain combines TRBV27 with TRBJ1-4, with D perhaps matching TRBD1 (5 bases). Between the trimmed V and J ends, which lost 7 bases and 7 bases, there was a span of 13 bases. The CDR3 extends over 13 amino acids. CDR1 and CDR2 (germline): MNHEY, SMNVEV (reference sequence). In nucleotides, the CDR3 is TGTGCCAGCACGAGAGCCGGGGGTGAAAAACTGTTTTTT. Protein: CASTRAGGEKLFF. The full variable domain, completed using reference TRBV27 and TRBJ1-4, is EAQVTQNPRYLITVTGKKLTVTCSQNMNHEYMSWYRQDPGLGLRQIYYSMNVEVTDKGDVPEGYKVSRKEKRNFPLILESPSPNQTSLYFCASTRAGGEKLFFGSGTQLSVL.

V is TRBV6-5 and J is TRBJ2-7, with D maybe TRBD2 (6 bases). Looked up from germline, CDR1 is MNHEY and CDR2 is SVGAGI. Trimming took off 1 base at V and 4 bases at J, with 14 bases between the two ends. CDR3 size: 15 residues. CDR3 sequence: CASSYWAGPGYEQYF. DNA of the CDR3: TGTGCCAGCAGTTACTGGGCGGGACCCGGTTACGAGCAGTACTTC.

The chain employs TRBV12-3 or TRBV12-4 and TRBJ2-1; D uncertain. V dropped 1 base and J dropped 10 bases, with 8 bases sitting between them. CDR3 length: 12 amino acids. CDR3 coding DNA: TGTGCCAGCAGTTTAGGTCCGCGGGAGCAGTTCTTC. Translating gives CASSLGPREQFF.